This paragraph covers one T cell receptor beta chain sequence. The antigen remains unidentified. This sample is part of a study of OX40 agonist ivuxolimab in advanced cancers. Study-level information: Patients' therapy was ivuxolimab, an antibody that acts as an agonist of OX40 (CD134). Dosing consisted of intravenous ivuxolimab at 0.01 to 10 mg/kg every 2 weeks.

Cycle 7 day 1, cycle 4 day 1, and baseline were the timepoints at which blood was sampled. The CDR3 contains 14 residues. Germline V gene sequence: CDR1 MNHNS, CDR2 SASEGT. Trimming removed 6 bases at V and 3 bases at J, with 12 bases between. Study results and caveats: Low normalized T-cell clonal expansion was also seen in some nonresponders.

Profiling relied on immunoSEQ multiplex PCR, and the TCRdb table lists in-frame clones only, not all of them. Among some 60,000 clones, approximately 91% were seen once, and the ten largest hold over 15%. The J gene is TRBJ1-5, the V gene TRBV6-1, with a weak D call TRBD1 (6 bases). The receptor was derived from an adult with an advanced solid tumor such as melanoma, head and neck, liver or kidney cancer. Sequencing was performed on CD4+ or CD8+ T cells sorted from blood, taken in a trial of the OX40 agonist ivuxolimab. Written as DNA, the CDR3 is TGTGCCAGCAGGGGCGAGGGGGTCAATCAGCCCCAGCATTTT. Protein sequence: CASRGEGVNQPQHF.